Below, 21 T cell receptor beta chains from the same sample are listed, as sequenced in a study of cytomegalovirus exposure and HLA in healthy donors. Sequencing used immunoSEQ multiplex PCR; TCRdb keeps in-frame clones, though not all of them. The sample records some 59,000 clones, more than 70% being singletons. The specimen sequenced was PBMCs. The source is a woman aged 18-29 years in good health and CMV-seropositive.

J is TRBJ2-7 and V is TRBV4-1; 8 bases line up with TRBD2. Germline lookup yields CDR1 MGHRA and CDR2 YSYEKL. The CDR3 contains 15 residues. Unmatched junction bases numbered 8, after V lost 0 bases and J lost 7 bases. DNA for the CDR3: TGCGCCAGCAGCCAAGACGGGGGGGATGCTTGGGAGCAGTACTTC. Protein: CASSQDGGDAWEQYF.

V is TRBV28 and J is TRBJ2-7; possible D gene TRBD1, 6 bases. From germline, CDR1 is MDHEN and CDR2 SYDVKM. The V and J ends lost 2 bases and 1 base respectively, with 12 bases between them. The CDR3 length is 15 residues. The CDR3 reads CASSLRGIVSYEQYF. Written as DNA, the CDR3 is TGTGCCAGCAGTTTAAGGGGGATTGTATCCTACGAGCAGTACTTC. The entire variable domain, with the rest obtained from reference TRBV28 and TRBJ2-7, is as follows: DVKVTQSSRYLVKRTGEKVFLECVQDMDHENMFWYRQDPGLGLRLIYFSYDVKMKEKGDIPEGYSVSREKKERFSLILESASTNQTSMYLCASSLRGIVSYEQYFGPGTRLTVT.

This chain connects TRBV5-1 to TRBJ1-1, with 7 bases identical to TRBD1. J lost 0 bases, V lost 3 bases, and 5 bases had no gene match. CDR1 SGHRS and CDR2 YFSETQ come from the germline V gene. The CDR3 length is 15 residues. The CDR3 sequence is CASSSGQALNTEAFF. The DNA of the CDR3 is TGCGCCAGCAGCTCTGGACAGGCCTTGAACACTGAAGCTTTCTTT.

The CDR3 nucleotides are TGTGCCAGCAGCCTTAGCGGGGTCTCCTACAATGAGCAGTTCTTC. Encoded protein: CASSLSGVSYNEQFF. This chain uses TRBV11-2 with TRBJ2-1; TRBD2 aligns across 8 bases. CDR3 size: 15 residues. CDR1 and CDR2 (germline): SGHAT, FQNNGV. The V gene end was trimmed by 5 bases and the J gene end by 0 bases; junction bases not matched to a gene: 3.

The CDR3 DNA reads TGCGCCAGCAGTGAGTGGTCGCGGGGGTTTGGGAATGAGCAGTTCTTC. This gives the protein CASSEWSRGFGNEQFF. The V and J genes are TRBV10-1 and TRBJ2-1; 7 nucleotides match TRBD2. Germline V lookup: CDR1 WNHNN, CDR2 SYGVQD (reference sequence). This CDR3 has 16 amino acids. J gave up 7 bases and V 1 base, and 10 bases lay outside the gene matches.

This clone was seen just once. CDR3 residues: CATFLGLTNTEAFF. As DNA, the CDR3 is TGTGCCACCTTTCTCGGACTTACGAACACTGAAGCTTTCTTT. The V call is TRBV30, the J call TRBJ1-1; the D is unclear. This CDR3 has 14 amino acids. In germline, CDR1 is GTSNPN, CDR2 SVGIG (reference sequence). The V and J ends lost 8 bases and 1 base respectively, with 17 bases between them.

The gene calls are TRBV2 and TRBJ1-6; D gene unclear. The CDR3 extends over 14 amino acids. Germline assignment: CDR1 SNHLY and CDR2 FYNNEI. Trimming pared 2 bases from V and 13 bases from J, leaving 15 bases between. In DNA, the CDR3 is TGTGCCAGCAGTGAAATGAAGGAGATTACGCCCCTCCACTTT. This encodes CASSEMKEITPLHF.

The rearrangement joins TRBV4-3 to TRBJ1-4; TRBD1 might be the D (6 bases). Per the germline V gene, CDR1 is LGHNA and CDR2 is YSLEER. Trimming shortened V by 2 bases and J by 4 bases, and 20 bases separated the two germline ends. The CDR3 contains 18 residues. The CDR3 DNA follows: TGCGCCAGCAGCCAAAGGGGGGGTTTGACAGACATTAATGAAAAACTGTTTTTT. Its translation: CASSQRGGLTDINEKLFF.

For the CDR3, the DNA is TGTGCCTGGAGTCCCGGGGAGGGCAGTTCACCCCTCCACTTT. Protein product: CAWSPGEGSSPLHF. V usage is TRBV30 and J usage is TRBJ1-6; unclear D gene. Per the germline V gene, CDR1 is GTSNPN and CDR2 is SVGIG (reference sequence). Trimming took off 2 bases at V and 9 bases at J, with 14 bases between the two ends. The CDR3 is 14 amino acids.

This clone was detected once. The chain employs TRBV28 and TRBJ1-3; D may be TRBD1 (5 bases). V shed 11 bases and J shed 2 bases, with 16 bases lying between them. CDR1 and CDR2 (germline): MDHEN, SYDVKM. CDR3 size: 14 residues. In DNA, the CDR3 is TGTGCCTCCTCCGGGGAGGGGACTGGAAACACCATATATTTT. Encoded protein: CASSGEGTGNTIYF.

The chain couples TRBV9 to TRBJ2-3, with 14 bases identical to TRBD2. Trimming removed 4 bases from V and 9 bases from J; junction bases left unmatched: 10. From germline, CDR1 is SGDLS and CDR2 YYNGEE. This CDR3 is 16 amino acids long. The CDR3 is CASSTLAGTSGGTQYF. DNA for the CDR3: TGTGCCAGCAGCACTTTAGCCGGGACTAGCGGGGGAACGCAGTATTTT.

The V and J genes are TRBV6-5 and TRBJ1-1; 9 nucleotides match TRBD1. The CDR3 contains 15 residues. Trimming removed 6 bases from V and 5 bases from J; junction bases left unmatched: 10. CDR1 and CDR2 (germline): MNHEY, SVGAGI. CDR3 sequence (DNA): TGTGCCAGCAGCCGGCCGGGACAGGGTGGGACTGAAGCTTTCTTT. This codes for CASSRPGQGGTEAFF.

The chain employs TRBV6-5 and TRBJ2-7; no firm D call. V was pared by 6 bases and J by 0 bases, with 9 bases between. Germline CDR1 MNHEY, CDR2 SVGAGI. CDR3 size: 13 residues. CDR3 coding DNA: TGTGCCAGCAGGGAGAGCCTCTCCTACGAGCAGTACTTC. Amino acids: CASRESLSYEQYF.

The chain couples TRBV9 to TRBJ2-5, with 9 positions matching TRBD2. From germline, CDR1 is SGDLS and CDR2 YYNGEE. Trimming at V came to 0 bases and at J to 0 bases, leaving 6 bases not matched to a gene. The CDR3 runs 17 residues. This CDR3 reads CASSVAGAGGNQETQYF. CDR3 bases: TGTGCCAGCAGCGTAGCTGGAGCGGGGGGAAACCAAGAGACCCAGTACTTC.

This clone appeared a single time. The chain is built from TRBV28 and TRBJ2-3, with D tentatively TRBD2 (5 bases). This CDR3 region has 14 residues. V was clipped by 2 bases and J by 0 bases, with 6 bases between them. CDR1 and CDR2 from the germline V gene are MDHEN and SYDVKM. The CDR3 nucleotides read TGTGCCAGCAGTTTACCGGGGAGCACAGATACGCAGTATTTT. It is translated as CASSLPGSTDTQYF. The entire variable domain, with the rest obtained from reference TRBV28 and TRBJ2-3, is as follows: DVKVTQSSRYLVKRTGEKVFLECVQDMDHENMFWYRQDPGLGLRLIYFSYDVKMKEKGDIPEGYSVSREKKERFSLILESASTNQTSMYLCASSLPGSTDTQYFGPGTRLTVL.

This clone was detected only once. V and J are TRBV5-5 and TRBJ2-4; 7 bases are shared with TRBD1. Germline V gene data show CDR1 as SGHKS and CDR2 as YYEKEE (reference sequence). The CDR3 length is 14 residues. After removal of 5 bases from V and 4 bases from J, the junction contained 6 bases not matched to a gene. The CDR3: CASRAGTVKNIQYF. CDR3 DNA: TGTGCCAGCAGGGCCGGGACAGTGAAAAACATTCAGTACTTC. The whole variable domain, remainder taken from reference TRBV5-5 and TRBJ2-4, is DAGVTQSPTHLIKTRGQQVTLRCSPISGHKSVSWYQQVLGQGPQFIFQYYEKEERGRGNFPDRFSARQFPNYSSELNVNALLLGDSALYLCASRAGTVKNIQYFGAGTRLSVL.

The V call is TRBV30, the J call TRBJ2-5, with D tentatively TRBD2 (7 bases). The germline gives CDR1 GTSNPN, CDR2 SVGIG (reference sequence). Trimming removed 0 bases from V and 5 bases from J, with 13 bases in between. CDR3 size: 14 residues. The CDR3 here is CAWSVRGGVETQYF. The CDR3 nucleotides read TGTGCCTGGAGTGTAAGGGGGGGCGTGGAGACCCAGTACTTC.

This chain connects TRBV15 to TRBJ2-3; D unresolved. The CDR3 runs 14 residues. Looked up from germline, CDR1 is LNHNV and CDR2 is YYDKDF (reference sequence). V lost 0 bases, J lost 6 bases, and 10 bases lay in between. The CDR3: CATSRDPSVDTQYF. The CDR3 coding sequence is TGTGCCACCAGCAGAGATCCTTCTGTTGATACGCAGTATTTT.

V usage is TRBV11-2 and J usage is TRBJ2-7, with a possible D match to TRBD1 (5 bases). Germline values: CDR1 SGHAT, CDR2 FQNNGV. CDR3 length: 14 amino acids. V gave up 5 bases and J gave up 3 bases, with 14 bases separating them. In DNA, the CDR3 is TGTGCCAGCAGCGCCCGGACAACCAACTACGAGCAGTACTTC. It is translated as CASSARTTNYEQYF.

V and J are TRBV5-3 and TRBJ2-1; 10 bases are shared with TRBD2. TRBV5-3 is classed as an ORF, of uncertain function. The CDR3 length is 16 residues. V lost 2 bases to trimming and J lost 3 bases; unmatched junction nucleotides: 5. This chain's CDR3 is CARSLLAGNCYNEQFF. Written as DNA, the CDR3 is TGTGCCAGAAGCTTACTAGCGGGGAACTGCTACAATGAGCAGTTCTTC.

The chain links TRBV6-1 to TRBJ1-3, with D perhaps TRBD1 (6 bases). The germline CDR1 and CDR2 sequences are MNHNS and SASEGT. With 3 bases removed from V and 0 bases from J, the gap between germline ends came to 9 bases. The CDR3 has 15 amino acids. This CDR3 is CASSETGTSGNTIYF. The DNA of the CDR3 is TGTGCCAGCAGTGAGACAGGAACCTCTGGAAACACCATATATTTT.